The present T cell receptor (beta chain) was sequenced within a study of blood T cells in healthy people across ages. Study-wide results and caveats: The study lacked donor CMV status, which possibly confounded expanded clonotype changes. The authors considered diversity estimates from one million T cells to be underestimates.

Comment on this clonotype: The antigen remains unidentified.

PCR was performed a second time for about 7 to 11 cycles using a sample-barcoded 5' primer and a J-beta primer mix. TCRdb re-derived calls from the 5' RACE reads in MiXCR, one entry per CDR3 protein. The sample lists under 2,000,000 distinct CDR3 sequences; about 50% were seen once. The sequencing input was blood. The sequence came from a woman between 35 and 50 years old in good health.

The CDR3 loop reads CSASFRSGEAFF. CDR3 sequence (DNA): TGCAGTGCTAGTTTTCGAAGCGGTGAAGCTTTCTTT. The chain joins TRBV20-1 to TRBJ1-1; D is undetermined. Looked up from germline, CDR1 is DFQATT and CDR2 is SNEGSKA (reference sequence). V gave up 3 bases and J gave up 7 bases, with 12 bases separating them. The CDR3 length is 12 residues.